This T cell receptor beta chain originates from a study of cytomegalovirus exposure and HLA in healthy donors. With V trimmed by 4 bases and J by 0 bases, 7 bases remained unmatched. This CDR3 is 15 amino acids long. Germline CDR1 and CDR2: SQVTM and ANQGSEA. Primers included in the PCR were 60 Vbeta and 13 Jbeta primers. Sequencing used immunoSEQ multiplex PCR; TCRdb keeps in-frame clones, though not all of them. Of 110,000 or so clones in the sample, 74% were seen once. The sample consisted of PBMCs. The sequence was collected from a middle-aged woman in good health and CMV-seropositive. This sequence joins TRBV29-1 and TRBJ2-5; 8 bases agree with TRBD2. CDR3 coding DNA: TGCAGCGTTGTTCCCACTAGCGGAGACCAAGAGACCCAGTACTTC. Its translation: CSVVPTSGDQETQYF.